Given below is one TCR beta chain in context. Its antigen remains unidentified. The study ran its PCR with 60 Vbeta and 13 Jbeta primers. TCRdb's table, derived via immunoSEQ multiplex PCR, lists solely in-frame clones and lacks some. This table has hundreds of thousands of clones, about 75% appearing once. These data are taken from a study of cytomegalovirus exposure and HLA in healthy donors. General study findings and limits: Within an earlier analysis, most TCR beta V segments proved productive either about 87% or about 30% of the time. Cytomegalovirus association was assigned to about 150 TCR beta chains.

V shed 1 base and J 1 base; nucleotides not matched to a gene: 5. CDR3 length: 17 residues. Germline loops: CDR1 SGHDT, CDR2 YYEEEE. The origin of this receptor is a woman in her 30s in good health and CMV-seronegative. Sample: PBMCs. This rearrangement joins TRBV5-6 to TRBJ2-1; 10 bases agree with TRBD2. CDR3 sequence reads: CASSLIALAGSYNEQFF. In DNA form, the CDR3 reads TGTGCCAGCAGCTTGATTGCACTAGCGGGGTCCTACAATGAGCAGTTCTTC.